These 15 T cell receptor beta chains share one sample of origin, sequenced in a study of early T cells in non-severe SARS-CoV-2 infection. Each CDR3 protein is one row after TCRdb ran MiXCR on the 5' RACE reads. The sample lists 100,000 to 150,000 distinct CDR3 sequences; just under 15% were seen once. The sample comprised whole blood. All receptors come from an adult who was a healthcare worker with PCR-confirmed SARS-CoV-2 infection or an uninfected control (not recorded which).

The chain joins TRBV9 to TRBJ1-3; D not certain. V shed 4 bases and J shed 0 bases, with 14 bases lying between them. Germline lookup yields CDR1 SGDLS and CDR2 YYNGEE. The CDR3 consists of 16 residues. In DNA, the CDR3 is TGTGCCAGCAGCCCTATTGATAGAGCCTCTGGAAACACCATATATTTT. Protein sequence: CASSPIDRASGNTIYF.

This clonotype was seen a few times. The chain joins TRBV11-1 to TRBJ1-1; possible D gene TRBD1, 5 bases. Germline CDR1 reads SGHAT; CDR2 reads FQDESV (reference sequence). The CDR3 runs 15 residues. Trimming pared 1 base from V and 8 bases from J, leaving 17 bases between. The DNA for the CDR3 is TGTGCCAGCAGCTTAGAAAGGGGTATCATAACCGAAGCTTTCTTT. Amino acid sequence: CASSLERGIITEAFF.

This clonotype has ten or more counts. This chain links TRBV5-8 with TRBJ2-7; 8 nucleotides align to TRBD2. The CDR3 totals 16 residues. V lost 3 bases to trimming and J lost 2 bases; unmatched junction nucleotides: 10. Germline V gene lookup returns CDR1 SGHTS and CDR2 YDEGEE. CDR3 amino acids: CASSWAVAGMAYEQYF. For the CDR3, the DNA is TGTGCCAGCAGCTGGGCTGTAGCGGGGATGGCCTACGAGCAGTACTTC.

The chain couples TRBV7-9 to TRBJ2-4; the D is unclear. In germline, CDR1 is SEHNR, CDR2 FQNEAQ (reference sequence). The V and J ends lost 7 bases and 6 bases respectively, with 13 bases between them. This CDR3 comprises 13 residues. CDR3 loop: CASTPAGSNIQYF. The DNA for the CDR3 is TGTGCCAGCACCCCCGCCGGATCAAACATTCAGTACTTC.

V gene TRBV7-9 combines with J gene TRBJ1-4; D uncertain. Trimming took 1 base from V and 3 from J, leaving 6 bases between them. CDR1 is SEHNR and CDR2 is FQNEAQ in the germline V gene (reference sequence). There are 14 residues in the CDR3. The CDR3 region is CASSLVGSNEKLFF. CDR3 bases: TGTGCCAGCAGCTTAGTCGGGTCTAATGAAAAACTGTTTTTT.

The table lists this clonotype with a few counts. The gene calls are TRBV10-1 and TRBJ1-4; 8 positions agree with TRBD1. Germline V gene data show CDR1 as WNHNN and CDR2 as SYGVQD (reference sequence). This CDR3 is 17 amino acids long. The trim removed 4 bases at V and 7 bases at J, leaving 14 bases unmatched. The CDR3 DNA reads TGCGCCAGCAGTGGGGAGCCCCCCGGGACAGGTGGTGAAAAACTGTTTTTT. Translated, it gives CASSGEPPGTGGEKLFF.

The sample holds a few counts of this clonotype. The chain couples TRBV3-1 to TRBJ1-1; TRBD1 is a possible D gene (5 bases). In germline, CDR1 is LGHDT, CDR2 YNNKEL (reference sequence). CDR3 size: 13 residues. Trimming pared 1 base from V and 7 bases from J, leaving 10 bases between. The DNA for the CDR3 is TGTGCCAGCAGCCAAGGAAGGGGACGTGAAGCTTTCTTT. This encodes CASSQGRGREAFF.

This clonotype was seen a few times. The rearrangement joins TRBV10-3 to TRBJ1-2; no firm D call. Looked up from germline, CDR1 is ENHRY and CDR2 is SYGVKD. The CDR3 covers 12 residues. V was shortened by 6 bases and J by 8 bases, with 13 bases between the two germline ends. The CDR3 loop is CAIRDGSRGYTF. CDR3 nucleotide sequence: TGTGCCATCAGGGACGGCTCTAGGGGCTACACCTTC.

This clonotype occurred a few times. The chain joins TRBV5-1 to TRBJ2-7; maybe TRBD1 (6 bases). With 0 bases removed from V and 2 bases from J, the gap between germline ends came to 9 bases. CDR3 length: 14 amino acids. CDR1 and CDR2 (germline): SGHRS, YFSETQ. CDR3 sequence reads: CASSLGRTAYEQYF. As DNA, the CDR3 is TGCGCCAGCAGCTTGGGGAGGACAGCCTACGAGCAGTACTTC.

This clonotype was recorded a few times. The CDR3 region has the DNA TGTGCCAGCAGCGCGTCAGGGTCCGGGGAGCTGTTTTTT. This translates into CASSASGSGELFF. The chain employs TRBV11-3 and TRBJ2-2; perhaps TRBD1 as D (5 bases). This CDR3 has 13 residues. The V gene lost 5 bases and the J gene lost 6 bases, with 10 bases spanning the gap. CDR1 is SGHNT, CDR2 YENEEA, per germline.

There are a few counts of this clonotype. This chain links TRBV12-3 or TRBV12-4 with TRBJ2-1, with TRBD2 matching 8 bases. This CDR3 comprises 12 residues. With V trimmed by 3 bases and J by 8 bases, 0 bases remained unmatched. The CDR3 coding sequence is TGTGCCAGCAGTTTCGGGGGGGATGAGCAGTTCTTC. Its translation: CASSFGGDEQFF.

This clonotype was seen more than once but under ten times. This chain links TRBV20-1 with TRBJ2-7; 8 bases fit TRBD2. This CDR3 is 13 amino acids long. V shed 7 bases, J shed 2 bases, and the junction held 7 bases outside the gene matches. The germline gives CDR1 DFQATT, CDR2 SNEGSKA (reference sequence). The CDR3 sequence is CSVIAGTTYEQYF. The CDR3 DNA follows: TGCAGTGTTATAGCGGGAACGACCTACGAGCAGTACTTC.

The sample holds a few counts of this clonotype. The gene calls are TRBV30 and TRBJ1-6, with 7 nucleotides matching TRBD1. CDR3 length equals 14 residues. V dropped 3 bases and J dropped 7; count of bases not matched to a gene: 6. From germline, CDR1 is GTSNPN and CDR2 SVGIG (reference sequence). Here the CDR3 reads CAWSRDRINSPLHF. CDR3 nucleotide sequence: TGTGCCTGGAGCCGGGACAGAATCAATTCACCCCTCCACTTT. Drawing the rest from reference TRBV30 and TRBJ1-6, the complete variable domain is SQTIHQWPATLVQPVGSPLSLECTVEGTSNPNLYWYRQAAGRGLQLLFYSVGIGQISSEVPQNLSASRPQDRQFILSSKKLLLSDSGFYLCAWSRDRINSPLHFGNGTRLTVT.

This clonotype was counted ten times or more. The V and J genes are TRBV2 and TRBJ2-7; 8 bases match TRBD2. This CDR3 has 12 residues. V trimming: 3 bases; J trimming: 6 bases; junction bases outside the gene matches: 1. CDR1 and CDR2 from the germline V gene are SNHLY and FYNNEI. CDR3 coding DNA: TGTGCCAGCAGTGAGGGACTAGGCGAGCAGTACTTC. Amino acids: CASSEGLGEQYF.

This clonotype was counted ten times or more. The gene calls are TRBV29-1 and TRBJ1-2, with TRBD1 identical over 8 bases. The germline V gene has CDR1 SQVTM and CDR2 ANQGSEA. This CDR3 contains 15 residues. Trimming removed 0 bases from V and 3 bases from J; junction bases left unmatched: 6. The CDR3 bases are TGCAGCGTTGAAGATCCAACAGGGGGGTACTATGGCTACACCTTC. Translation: CSVEDPTGGYYGYTF.